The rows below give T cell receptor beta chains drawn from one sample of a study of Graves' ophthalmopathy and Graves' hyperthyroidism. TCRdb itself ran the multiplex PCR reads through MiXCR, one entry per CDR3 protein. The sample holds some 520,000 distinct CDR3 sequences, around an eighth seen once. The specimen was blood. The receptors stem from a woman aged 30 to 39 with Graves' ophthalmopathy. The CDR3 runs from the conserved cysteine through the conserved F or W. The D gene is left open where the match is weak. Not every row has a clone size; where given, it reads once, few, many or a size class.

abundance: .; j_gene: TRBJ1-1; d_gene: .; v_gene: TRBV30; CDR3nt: TGTGCCTGGAGTGTACGCGGGGGGCTTTCGATCACTGAAGCTTTCTTT; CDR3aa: CAWSVRGGLSITEAFF
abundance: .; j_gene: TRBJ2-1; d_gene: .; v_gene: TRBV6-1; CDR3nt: TGTGCCAGCAGTGAAGGTGCCGCGGGCCGGGATGAGCAGTTCTTC; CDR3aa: CASSEGAAGRDEQFF
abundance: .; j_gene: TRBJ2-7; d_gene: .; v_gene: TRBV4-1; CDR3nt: TGCGCCAGCAGCCATCCCCAGTCCGGGAACAACTACGAGCAGTACTTC; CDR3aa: CASSHPQSGNNYEQYF
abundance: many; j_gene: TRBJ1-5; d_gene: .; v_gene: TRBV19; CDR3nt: TGTGCCAGTAGTCGGTCGAGGAGGGCTAATCAGCCCCAGCATTTT; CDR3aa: CASSRSRRANQPQHF
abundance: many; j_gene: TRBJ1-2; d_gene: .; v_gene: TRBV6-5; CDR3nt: TGTGCCAGCAGGTCCATCCGAACAGATAACTATGGCTACACCTTC; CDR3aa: CASRSIRTDNYGYTF
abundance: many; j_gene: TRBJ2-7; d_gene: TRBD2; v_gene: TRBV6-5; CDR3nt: TGTGCCAGCAGTTACCCGGGACTAGCGGAGAAGGGTTACGAGCAGTACTTC; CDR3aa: CASSYPGLAEKGYEQYF
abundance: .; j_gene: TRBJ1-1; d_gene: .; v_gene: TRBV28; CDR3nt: TGTGCCAGCAGAGGTCCCGACAGAGTTAATGAAGCTTTCTTT; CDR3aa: CASRGPDRVNEAFF
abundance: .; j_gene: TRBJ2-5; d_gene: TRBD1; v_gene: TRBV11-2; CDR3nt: TGTGCCAGCAGCTTAGTGTCTTTGGGGGTGGGACAGCAAGAGACCCAGTACTTC; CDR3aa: CASSLVSLGVGQQETQYF
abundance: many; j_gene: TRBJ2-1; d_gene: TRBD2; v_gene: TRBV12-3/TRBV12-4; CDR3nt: TGTGCCAGCAGCACAAGCGGGAGGTTAAACAATGAGCAGTTCTTC; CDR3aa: CASSTSGRLNNEQFF
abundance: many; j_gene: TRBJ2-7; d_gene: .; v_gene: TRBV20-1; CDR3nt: TGCAGTGCTAGAGATTATCGGGACGGACCCTACGAGCAGTACTTC; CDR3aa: CSARDYRDGPYEQYF
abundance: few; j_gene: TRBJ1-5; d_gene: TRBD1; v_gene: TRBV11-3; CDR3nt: TGTGCCAGCAGCTCAGGGGGCTGGCAAAGCAATCAGCCCCAGCATTTT; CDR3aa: CASSSGGWQSNQPQHF
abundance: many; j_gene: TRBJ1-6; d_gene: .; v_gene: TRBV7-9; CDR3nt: TGTGCCAGCAGCTCCTCAGACCGTGGGGCTTCACCCCTCCACTTT; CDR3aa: CASSSSDRGASPLHF
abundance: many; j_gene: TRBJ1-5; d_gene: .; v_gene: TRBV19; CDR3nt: TGTGCCAGTGGACACAGGAGCAATCAGCCCCAGCATTTT; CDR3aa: CASGHRSNQPQHF
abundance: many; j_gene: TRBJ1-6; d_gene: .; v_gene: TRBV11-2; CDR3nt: TGTGCCAGCAGTCTACATCCGGGGTTGCGTCAATCACCCCTCCACTTT; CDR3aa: CASSLHPGLRQSPLHF
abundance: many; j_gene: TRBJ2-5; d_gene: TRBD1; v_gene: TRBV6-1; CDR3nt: TGTGCCACGACAGGGGAGTACCAAGAGACCCAGTACTTC; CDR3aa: CATTGEYQETQYF